The subject of this entry is one T cell receptor beta chain. The data were obtained in a study of blood T cell repertoires in COVID-19. The V gene's germline CDR1 is PRHDT and CDR2 FYEKMQ (reference sequence). CDR3 length equals 16 residues. V lost 2 bases to trimming and J lost 1 base; unmatched junction nucleotides: 5. Some clones are missing from TCRdb's copy, which holds only in-frame ones; the method was immunoSEQ multiplex PCR. The table records about 330,000 clones, roughly 86% of them present only once. The receptor comes from a woman between 25 and 40 years old who had recovered from COVID-19. V and J are TRBV13 and TRBJ2-3; 8 nucleotides line up with TRBD2. The material sequenced was PBMCs or T cells enriched from blood (not recorded which). The CDR3 spells CASSLTHGGGTDTQYF. The CDR3 DNA is TGTGCCAGCAGCTTAACCCACGGGGGGGGCACAGATACGCAGTATTTT.